Listed here are 17 T cell receptor beta chains from one sample, sequenced in a study of read filtering for tumor transcriptome and immune sequencing. This library used 300 to 450 ng RNA and molecular barcoded adaptors spanning alpha/delta and beta/gamma chains. TCRdb reanalysed the reads using MiXCR and keeps one entry per CDR3 protein. The sample has approximately 65,000 distinct CDR3 sequences; about 14% are singletons. The sample taken for sequencing was a population of CD138-negative cells sorted from bone marrow. Receptors originate from a donor aged 40 or over with multiple myeloma.

This clonotype was detected many times. CDR3 loop: CSAETLTSNNEQFF. The CDR3 region has the DNA TGCAGTGCTGAGACGCTGACTAGTAACAATGAGCAGTTCTTC. The chain couples TRBV20-1 to TRBJ2-1, with a tentative D call TRBD2 (6 bases). CDR1 is DFQATT, CDR2 SNEGSKA, per germline (reference sequence). Trimming left V 5 bases short and J 5 bases short, with 16 bases between. The CDR3 runs 14 residues.

Regarding this clonotype: A single base is all that separates this from a far larger clone, so a read error is likely. V is TRBV11-3 and J is TRBJ2-1, with 7 bases fitting TRBD1. V shed 5 bases and J 9 bases; nucleotides not matched to a gene: 13. CDR3 size: 15 residues. CDR1 is SGHNT, CDR2 YENEEA, per germline. DNA of the CDR3: TGTGCCAGCAGCCCTCCACGGACAGGCGGCCCTGAGCAGTTCTTC. This codes for CASSPPRTGGPEQFF.

At least ten counts were recorded for this clonotype. J is TRBJ2-2 and V is TRBV5-6; no definite D call. CDR1 and CDR2 from the germline V gene are SGHDT and YYEEEE. The CDR3 totals 15 residues. Trimming cost V 4 bases and J 0 bases, with 10 bases left between them. CDR3 DNA sequence: TGTGCCAGCAGCCCCTTTCCTGCGAACACCGGGGAGCTGTTTTTT. It encodes CASSPFPANTGELFF.

This clonotype has at least ten counts. The gene calls are TRBV5-1 and TRBJ2-1; 8 bases are shared with TRBD2. The germline V gene encodes CDR1 SGHRS and CDR2 YFSETQ. The CDR3 covers 17 residues. Unmatched junction bases numbered 7, after V lost 1 base and J lost 1 base. The DNA of the CDR3 is TGCGCCAGCAGCTTGTATATGGTAGCGGGATCCTACAATGAGCAGTTCTTC. It codes for CASSLYMVAGSYNEQFF.

This clonotype was found many times. The chain carries TRBV19 and TRBJ2-2; 7 bases fit TRBD1. The V gene end was trimmed by 3 bases and the J gene end by 4 bases; junction bases not matched to a gene: 8. CDR1 and CDR2 (germline): LNHDA, SQIVND (reference sequence). The CDR3 totals 16 residues. The CDR3 region is CASSMRGQVPTGELFF. In nucleotides, the CDR3 is TGTGCCAGTAGTATGAGGGGGCAGGTCCCCACCGGGGAGCTGTTTTTT.

This clonotype was seen repeatedly, ten times or more. The rearrangement links TRBV12-3 or TRBV12-4 to TRBJ2-3; D is possibly TRBD1 (6 bases). V gave up 6 bases and J gave up 13 bases, with 17 bases separating them. This CDR3 is built from 12 residues. CDR3 protein: CASSPPGDHKYF. The CDR3 DNA sequence: TGTGCCAGCAGCCCGCCAGGGGACCACAAGTATTTT.

This clonotype was recorded many times. The chain combines TRBV6-2 or TRBV6-3 with TRBJ2-7; D is possibly TRBD1 or TRBD2 (5 bases each). Germline assignment: CDR1 MNHEY and CDR2 SVGEGT. V gave up 6 bases and J gave up 5 bases, with 14 bases separating them. The CDR3 runs to 13 residues. CDR3 bases: TGTGCCAGCAGACGAGGGGTGAGGGACGAGCAGTACTTC. Encoded protein: CASRRGVRDEQYF.

This clonotype was observed at least ten times. The rearrangement uses TRBV7-8 and TRBJ2-1, with TRBD2 as a possible D gene (5 bases). Germline loops: CDR1 SGHVS, CDR2 FQNEAQ. The CDR3 loop spans 17 amino acids. V was clipped by 5 bases and J by 0 bases, with 17 bases between them. The CDR3 DNA follows: TGTGCCAGCAGCCAACGAAGTTTTGGGAGCTCCTACAATGAGCAGTTCTTC. Protein: CASSQRSFGSSYNEQFF.

The genes are TRBV21-1 and TRBJ2-1; TRBD2, as called in the table, went unchecked against the DNA. TRBV21-1 is described as a pseudogene. This CDR3 has 17 residues. CDR3 sequence reads: CASSNTSGRCRFNEQFF. The CDR3, as DNA: TGTGCCAGCAGCAATACTAGCGGGAGGTGTCGGTTCAATGAGCAGTTCTTC.

The sample holds many counts of this clonotype. The gene calls are TRBV20-1 and TRBJ1-2, with 10 bases that match TRBD1. From germline, CDR1 is DFQATT and CDR2 SNEGSKA (reference sequence). CDR3 length: 13 amino acids. V shed 3 bases and J 6 bases; nucleotides not matched to a gene: 4. The CDR3 region is CSASLTGGDGYTF. CDR3 coding DNA: TGCAGTGCTAGCCTGACAGGGGGCGATGGCTACACCTTC.

J is TRBJ2-2 and V is TRBV20-1, with TRBD2 matching 10 bases. This CDR3 has 17 residues. The trim removed 0 bases at V and 6 bases at J, leaving 10 bases unmatched. In germline, CDR1 is DFQATT, CDR2 SNEGSKA (reference sequence). The CDR3 sequence is CSARDLKREGRAGELFF. The CDR3 DNA reads TGCAGTGCTAGAGATCTGAAGCGGGAGGGCCGGGCCGGGGAGCTGTTTTTT.

This clonotype showed up many times. The rearrangement joins TRBV28 to TRBJ2-3; possibly TRBD2 for D (6 bases). V lost 7 bases, J lost 0 bases, and 14 bases lay in between. In germline, CDR1 is MDHEN, CDR2 SYDVKM. The CDR3 consists of 15 residues. CDR3 protein: CASTPSGLSTDTQYF. DNA of the CDR3: TGTGCCAGCACCCCGAGCGGGTTAAGCACAGATACGCAGTATTTT. Together with reference TRBV28 and TRBJ2-3, the CDR3 gives the full variable domain: DVKVTQSSRYLVKRTGEKVFLECVQDMDHENMFWYRQDPGLGLRLIYFSYDVKMKEKGDIPEGYSVSREKKERFSLILESASTNQTSMYLCASTPSGLSTDTQYFGPGTRLTVL.

Ten or more counts support this clonotype. V is TRBV7-9 and J is TRBJ2-7; D is perhaps TRBD1 (5 bases). Germline CDR1 and CDR2: SEHNR and FQNEAQ (reference sequence). The V end was cut by 5 bases, the J end by 5 bases, with 16 bases between. The CDR3 length is 14 residues. Here the CDR3 reads CASSHHPGKDEQYF. As DNA, the CDR3 is TGTGCCAGCAGCCACCACCCAGGGAAGGACGAGCAGTACTTC.

The chain couples TRBV27 to TRBJ2-3, with a tentative D call TRBD2 (5 bases). V lost 3 bases and J 0 bases, leaving 22 bases between the germline ends. This CDR3 is built from 19 residues. CDR1 is MNHEY, CDR2 SMNVEV, per germline (reference sequence). The CDR3 DNA reads as TGTGCCAGCAGTTTGGAGGCAGCCTTAGCGAGGGTGAGCACAGATACGCAGTATTTT. This translates into CASSLEAALARVSTDTQYF.

To note about this clonotype: A single base is all that separates this from a far larger clone, so a read error is likely. This chain connects TRBV6-6 to TRBJ1-1; D is ambiguous. V was pared by 5 bases and J by 4 bases, with 17 bases between. CDR3 length: 15 residues. Germline lookup yields CDR1 MNHNY and CDR2 SVGAGI (reference sequence). The CDR3 coding sequence is TGTGCCAGCAGTGGACCCCGTGAGGGCCGCACTGAAGCTTTCTTT. Encoded protein: CASSGPREGRTEAFF.

This clonotype was seen many times. This sequence joins TRBV7-2 and TRBJ2-5, with 9 nucleotides matching TRBD2. V gave up 1 base and J gave up 1 base; unmatched junction bases: 4. The CDR3 runs to 16 residues. Per the germline V gene, CDR1 is SGHTA and CDR2 is FQGNSA. The CDR3 sequence is CASSLEELAGQETQYF. DNA of the CDR3: TGTGCCAGCAGCTTAGAGGAACTAGCGGGCCAAGAGACCCAGTACTTC.

In this sample, this clonotype turned up many times. The CDR3 sequence is CASRQSDGSYEQYF. For the CDR3, the DNA is TGTGCCAGCAGGCAATCGGACGGATCCTACGAGCAGTACTTC. This chain uses TRBV6-2 or TRBV6-3 with TRBJ2-7; D unresolved. Germline loops: CDR1 MNHEY, CDR2 SVGEGT. The CDR3 has 14 residues. V was shortened by 6 bases and J by 1 base, with 13 bases between the two germline ends.